What follows is one TCR beta chain and its context. An oligo carrying a UMI was ligated to the cDNA 3' end. First-round PCR used 4 to 5 cycles and beta primers RC1.1 and RC1.2 covering TRBC1 and TRBC2. Starting with the second PCR, alpha and beta TCR chains went through separate processing. One entry per CDR3 protein, called by TCRdb with MiXCR from the UMI-ligation and nested PCR reads. The sample holds over 35,000 distinct CDR3 sequences, 15% to 20% seen once. The V segment lost 5 bases and the J segment 4 bases; nucleotides outside the gene matches: 8. In germline, CDR1 is SGHVS, CDR2 FQNEAQ. This CDR3 comprises 15 residues. The data derive from a study of quantifying T cell responses using KT2 cells. The overall study: Reverse transcription used primers in the TCR alpha and beta constant regions.

KT2 cells were mixed with fixed PBMC numbers at varying ratios. What was sequenced was PBMCs spiked with cells of the T cell clone KT2. The rearrangement links TRBV7-8 to TRBJ2-4, with 7 bases identical to TRBD1. The source of this sequence is a human donor. CDR3 protein: CASSPSRDRKNIQYF. The CDR3 DNA is TGTGCCAGCAGCCCCTCCCGGGACAGAAAAAACATTCAGTACTTC.